This TCR beta chain was sequenced during a study of sequential checkpoint blockade in melanoma. Across the whole study: Randomization was 1:1 between first-line nivolumab→ipilimumab and ipilimumab→nivolumab. After both sequences, patients received maintenance nivolumab.

As to treatment: randomized to nivolumab then ipilimumab (arm A) or the reverse (arm B). None of the patients previously received DNA-damaging chemotherapy. Live CD3+CD8+ CD19− CD56− cells were sorted from PBMCs. The assay was immunoSEQ multiplex PCR, and TCRdb's table has in-frame clones only and misses some. The data hold approximately 10,000 clones, with just under 75% observed a single time. The sample consisted of CD8+ T cells sorted from blood (inferred from file names), taken from a patient given nivolumab and ipilimumab in sequence. The receptor comes from a human donor with melanoma.

The CDR3 DNA reads as TGTGCCAGCAGTCGCCGGGACTTCTGGTACGAGCAGTACTTC. Residues: CASSRRDFWYEQYF. The rearrangement uses TRBV27 and TRBJ2-5, with D perhaps TRBD2 (6 bases). Gene TRBJ2-7 matches the end of the DNA better, so the J call may be wrong. In germline, CDR1 is MNHEY, CDR2 SMNVEV (reference sequence). The CDR3 totals 14 residues.